This TCR beta chain was identified during a study of blood T cells in healthy people across ages. A J-beta primer mix and a sample-barcoded 5' primer were used in a second PCR of about 7 to 12 cycles. TCRdb reprocessed the 5' RACE reads via MiXCR and lists one record per CDR3 protein. Among some 1.5 million distinct CDR3 sequences listed, approximately 39% were seen once. This CDR3 has 15 residues. The table lists this clonotype with a few counts. The specimen was blood. The gene calls are TRBV21-1 and TRBJ2-7; no DNA check was done on the table's D call, TRBD1. TRBV21-1 is deemed a pseudogene. The source is a young woman in good health. Here the CDR3 reads CASSRDRGPTYEQYF. In DNA, the CDR3 is TGTGCCAGCAGCAGGGACAGGGGGCCGACCTACGAGCAGTACTTC.